The rows below give T cell receptor beta chains drawn from one sample of a study of blood T cell repertoires in COVID-19. The protocol was immunoSEQ multiplex PCR, while the TCRdb copy is restricted to in-frame clones and leaves out a portion. The sample records about 100,000 clones, 80% to 90% being singletons. The sample comprised peripheral blood. These receptors were taken from a human donor in a cohort sampled during active COVID-19. CDR3s include the opening cysteine and the closing phenylalanine or tryptophan. The order of the fields is CDR3 length, J gene, D gene, clone size, V gene, CDR3 protein, CDR3 DNA. D genes are given only for firm matches. Size tells how often a clone was seen (once, few, many) or the class of an expanded clone, and some rows leave it out.

CDR3 length: 13; J gene: TRBJ2-3; D gene: .; clone size: .; V gene: TRBV12-5; CDR3 protein: CASGLTGKDTQYF; CDR3 DNA: TGTGCTAGTGGTTTGACAGGGAAAGATACGCAGTATTTT
CDR3 length: 16; J gene: TRBJ1-2; D gene: TRBD1; clone size: .; V gene: TRBV5-4; CDR3 protein: CASSKLIGTGGDGYTF; CDR3 DNA: TGTGCCAGCAGCAAACTGATCGGGACAGGGGGCGATGGCTACACCTTC
CDR3 length: 12; J gene: TRBJ1-2; D gene: TRBD1; clone size: .; V gene: TRBV12-3/TRBV12-4; CDR3 protein: CASRRTGIGYTF; CDR3 DNA: TGTGCCAGCAGACGGACAGGGATAGGCTACACCTTC
CDR3 length: 15; J gene: TRBJ1-5; D gene: .; clone size: .; V gene: TRBV7-8; CDR3 protein: CASSSGTQFNQPQHF; CDR3 DNA: TGTGCCAGCAGCTCCGGGACTCAATTTAATCAGCCCCAGCATTTT
CDR3 length: 14; J gene: TRBJ2-4; D gene: .; clone size: .; V gene: TRBV28; CDR3 protein: CASSVTGTLNIQYF; CDR3 DNA: TGTGCCAGCAGTGTTACCGGGACTTTGAACATTCAGTACTTC
CDR3 length: 17; J gene: TRBJ2-3; D gene: TRBD2; clone size: .; V gene: TRBV7-9; CDR3 protein: CAGGPGLAGAFPDTQYF; CDR3 DNA: TGTGCCGGAGGGCCTGGATTAGCGGGAGCTTTCCCAGATACGCAGTATTTT
CDR3 length: 16; J gene: TRBJ1-3; D gene: .; clone size: .; V gene: TRBV7-2; CDR3 protein: CASSLFAGSTGNTIYF; CDR3 DNA: TGTGCCAGCAGCTTATTTGCAGGATCAACTGGAAACACCATATATTTT
CDR3 length: 19; J gene: TRBJ2-7; D gene: TRBD2; clone size: few; V gene: TRBV7-2; CDR3 protein: CASSSGLAGGPVYSYEQYF; CDR3 DNA: TGTGCCAGCAGCTCGGGACTAGCGGGAGGGCCGGTTTACTCGTACGAGCAGTACTTC
CDR3 length: 13; J gene: TRBJ1-2; D gene: TRBD1; clone size: .; V gene: TRBV19; CDR3 protein: CASRWTGGNGYTF; CDR3 DNA: TGTGCCAGTAGATGGACAGGGGGCAACGGCTACACCTTC
CDR3 length: 15; J gene: TRBJ2-4; D gene: TRBD2; clone size: .; V gene: TRBV5-1; CDR3 protein: CASSLREGGKNIQYF; CDR3 DNA: TGCGCCAGCAGCTTAAGGGAGGGAGGCAAAAACATTCAGTACTTC
CDR3 length: 13; J gene: TRBJ2-7; D gene: .; clone size: .; V gene: TRBV19; CDR3 protein: CASRRAGFYEQYF; CDR3 DNA: TGTGCCAGTAGGCGGGCAGGTTTCTACGAGCAGTACTTC
CDR3 length: 17; J gene: TRBJ2-6; D gene: .; clone size: .; V gene: TRBV7-2; CDR3 protein: CASSPSIRLSGANVLTF; CDR3 DNA: TGTGCCAGCAGCCCGAGCATTAGACTCTCTGGGGCCAACGTCCTGACTTTC
CDR3 length: 13; J gene: TRBJ2-2; D gene: .; clone size: .; V gene: TRBV19; CDR3 protein: CASSVQNTGELFF; CDR3 DNA: TGTGCCAGTAGTGTACAGAACACCGGGGAGCTGTTTTTT
CDR3 length: 12; J gene: TRBJ2-2; D gene: .; clone size: few; V gene: TRBV12-3/TRBV12-4; CDR3 protein: CASSQGTGELFF; CDR3 DNA: TGTGCCAGCAGTCAGGGGACCGGGGAGCTGTTTTTT
CDR3 length: 15; J gene: TRBJ1-5; D gene: TRBD1; clone size: .; V gene: TRBV3-1/TRBV3-2; CDR3 protein: CASSPWTGTDQPQHF; CDR3 DNA: TGTGCCAGCAGCCCGTGGACAGGGACCGATCAGCCCCAGCATTTT
CDR3 length: 14; J gene: TRBJ2-1; D gene: TRBD1; clone size: .; V gene: TRBV5-6; CDR3 protein: CASSLRQGNNEQFF; CDR3 DNA: TGTGCCAGCAGCTTACGACAGGGGAACAATGAGCAGTTCTTC
CDR3 length: 16; J gene: TRBJ2-1; D gene: TRBD1; clone size: few; V gene: TRBV10-1; CDR3 protein: CASSESGQGYYNEQFF; CDR3 DNA: TGCGCCAGCAGTGAATCGGGACAGGGGTACTACAATGAGCAGTTCTTC
CDR3 length: 17; J gene: TRBJ2-1; D gene: .; clone size: .; V gene: TRBV4-2; CDR3 protein: CASSQTSSQVSYNEQFF; CDR3 DNA: TGTGCCAGCAGCCAAACTAGCAGTCAGGTATCCTACAATGAGCAGTTCTTC
CDR3 length: 14; J gene: TRBJ2-1; D gene: .; clone size: .; V gene: TRBV25-1; CDR3 protein: CASSAVVAGNEQFF; CDR3 DNA: TGTGCCAGCAGTGCGGTAGTAGCCGGCAATGAGCAGTTCTTC
CDR3 length: 15; J gene: TRBJ1-2; D gene: TRBD1; clone size: .; V gene: TRBV19; CDR3 protein: CASSTQDRGYYGYTF; CDR3 DNA: TGTGCCAGTAGTACCCAGGACAGGGGCTACTATGGCTACACCTTC
CDR3 length: 17; J gene: TRBJ2-3; D gene: TRBD2; clone size: .; V gene: TRBV27; CDR3 protein: CASSTGGTSGSTDTQYF; CDR3 DNA: TGTGCCAGCAGTACCGGCGGGACTAGCGGGAGCACAGATACGCAGTATTTT
CDR3 length: 16; J gene: TRBJ2-7; D gene: TRBD1; clone size: .; V gene: TRBV28; CDR3 protein: CASSRTHRTGVYEQYF; CDR3 DNA: TGTGCCAGCAGCCGAACCCACCGGACAGGGGTCTACGAGCAGTACTTC
CDR3 length: 19; J gene: TRBJ1-6; D gene: .; clone size: few; V gene: TRBV11-2; CDR3 protein: CASSPGGRRFGNNNSPLHF; CDR3 DNA: TGTGCCAGCAGCCCCGGGGGAAGGCGATTTGGCAATAATAATTCACCCCTCCACTTT
CDR3 length: 17; J gene: TRBJ2-7; D gene: TRBD2; clone size: .; V gene: TRBV28; CDR3 protein: CASSTLGLAGSSYEQYF; CDR3 DNA: TGTGCCAGCAGCACCCTGGGACTAGCGGGCAGCTCCTACGAGCAGTACTTC
CDR3 length: 13; J gene: TRBJ2-1; D gene: TRBD1; clone size: .; V gene: TRBV7-2; CDR3 protein: CASSWGQGSQQFF; CDR3 DNA: TGTGCCAGCAGCTGGGGACAGGGGAGTCAGCAGTTCTTC
CDR3 length: 17; J gene: TRBJ2-5; D gene: TRBD1; clone size: .; V gene: TRBV5-1; CDR3 protein: CASSLDPTGVRQETQYF; CDR3 DNA: TGCGCCAGCAGCTTGGACCCGACAGGGGTAAGGCAAGAGACCCAGTACTTC
CDR3 length: 15; J gene: TRBJ2-1; D gene: TRBD2; clone size: .; V gene: TRBV5-1; CDR3 protein: CASSVSGNSYNEQFF; CDR3 DNA: TGCGCCAGCAGCGTTAGCGGGAATTCCTACAATGAGCAGTTCTTC
CDR3 length: 14; J gene: TRBJ1-2; D gene: .; clone size: .; V gene: TRBV4-2; CDR3 protein: CASSQGTGTYGYTF; CDR3 DNA: TGTGCCAGCAGCCAAGGAACAGGCACCTATGGCTACACCTTC
CDR3 length: 15; J gene: TRBJ2-1; D gene: TRBD1; clone size: .; V gene: TRBV3-1/TRBV3-2; CDR3 protein: CASRRGQLAYNEQFF; CDR3 DNA: TGTGCCAGCAGAAGGGGACAGTTAGCCTACAATGAGCAGTTCTTC
CDR3 length: 13; J gene: TRBJ2-7; D gene: TRBD1; clone size: .; V gene: TRBV18; CDR3 protein: CASSRQGTYEQYF; CDR3 DNA: TGTGCCAGCTCACGACAGGGGACCTACGAGCAGTACTTC
CDR3 length: 12; J gene: TRBJ2-1; D gene: .; clone size: .; V gene: TRBV7-2; CDR3 protein: CASSLLNNEQFF; CDR3 DNA: TGTGCCAGCAGCTTACTTAACAATGAGCAGTTCTTC
CDR3 length: 15; J gene: TRBJ1-2; D gene: .; clone size: .; V gene: TRBV18; CDR3 protein: CASSQDSLPNYGYTF; CDR3 DNA: TGTGCCAGCTCACAGGACAGCCTTCCTAACTATGGCTACACCTTC
CDR3 length: 18; J gene: TRBJ2-2; D gene: TRBD1; clone size: .; V gene: TRBV6-4; CDR3 protein: CASSDSNRGKGNTGELFF; CDR3 DNA: TGTGCCAGCAGTGACTCTAACAGGGGAAAGGGGAACACCGGGGAGCTGTTTTTT
CDR3 length: 16; J gene: TRBJ2-3; D gene: TRBD2; clone size: .; V gene: TRBV6-4; CDR3 protein: CASSEGAGASTDTQYF; CDR3 DNA: TGTGCCAGCAGTGAGGGAGCGGGGGCGAGCACAGATACGCAGTATTTT
CDR3 length: 14; J gene: TRBJ1-2; D gene: .; clone size: .; V gene: TRBV2; CDR3 protein: CASSEALRLGGYTF; CDR3 DNA: TGTGCCAGCAGTGAAGCGCTTCGGCTCGGGGGCTACACCTTC
CDR3 length: 12; J gene: TRBJ1-2; D gene: TRBD1; clone size: .; V gene: TRBV28; CDR3 protein: CASSLGQGGNTF; CDR3 DNA: TGTGCCAGCAGTCTGGGACAGGGGGGCAACACCTTC
CDR3 length: 13; J gene: TRBJ2-3; D gene: .; clone size: .; V gene: TRBV7-2; CDR3 protein: CASSPFRGDTQYF; CDR3 DNA: TGTGCCAGCAGTCCTTTCCGGGGGGATACGCAGTATTTT
CDR3 length: 15; J gene: TRBJ1-5; D gene: .; clone size: .; V gene: TRBV7-3; CDR3 protein: CASSLRGGGVQPQHF; CDR3 DNA: TGTGCCAGCAGCTTAAGAGGCGGGGGGGTTCAGCCCCAGCATTTT
CDR3 length: 14; J gene: TRBJ2-1; D gene: .; clone size: few; V gene: TRBV3-1/TRBV3-2; CDR3 protein: CASTGGPLISPQFF; CDR3 DNA: TGTGCCAGCACGGGGGGCCCCCTTATTTCTCCGCAGTTCTTC
CDR3 length: 13; J gene: TRBJ2-5; D gene: .; clone size: once; V gene: TRBV2; CDR3 protein: CASRNTAKETQYF; CDR3 DNA: TGTGCCAGCAGAAACACCGCCAAAGAGACCCAGTACTTC
CDR3 length: 14; J gene: TRBJ2-5; D gene: TRBD1; clone size: .; V gene: TRBV5-1; CDR3 protein: CASSPTQGRETQYF; CDR3 DNA: TGCGCCAGCAGCCCCACACAGGGGCGGGAGACCCAGTACTTC
CDR3 length: 16; J gene: TRBJ2-5; D gene: TRBD2; clone size: .; V gene: TRBV9; CDR3 protein: CASSVEASGRGETQYF; CDR3 DNA: TGTGCCAGCAGCGTAGAGGCTAGCGGGAGGGGAGAGACCCAGTACTTC
CDR3 length: 14; J gene: TRBJ1-6; D gene: .; clone size: .; V gene: TRBV13; CDR3 protein: CASSLRGAGAPLHF; CDR3 DNA: TGTGCCAGCAGCTTAAGAGGGGCAGGGGCACCCCTCCACTTT
CDR3 length: 12; J gene: TRBJ2-3; D gene: .; clone size: .; V gene: TRBV25-1; CDR3 protein: CASREVGDTQYF; CDR3 DNA: TGTGCCAGCAGGGAAGTCGGGGATACGCAGTATTTT
CDR3 length: 18; J gene: TRBJ2-7; D gene: TRBD1; clone size: .; V gene: TRBV10-3; CDR3 protein: CAISESEGRTGRSYEQYF; CDR3 DNA: TGTGCCATCAGTGAGTCTGAAGGAAGGACAGGAAGATCCTACGAGCAGTACTTC
CDR3 length: 15; J gene: TRBJ1-1; D gene: TRBD1; clone size: .; V gene: TRBV2; CDR3 protein: CASTGDRSMNTEAFF; CDR3 DNA: TGTGCCAGCACCGGGGACAGATCGATGAACACTGAAGCTTTCTTT
CDR3 length: 14; J gene: TRBJ1-2; D gene: .; clone size: .; V gene: TRBV27; CDR3 protein: CASSSAYRAYGYTF; CDR3 DNA: TGTGCCAGCAGTTCCGCATACAGGGCTTATGGCTACACCTTC
CDR3 length: 15; J gene: TRBJ2-7; D gene: TRBD1; clone size: .; V gene: TRBV5-1; CDR3 protein: CASSPTRDRAYEQYF; CDR3 DNA: TGCGCCAGCAGCCCCACCCGGGACAGGGCCTACGAGCAGTACTTC
CDR3 length: 15; J gene: TRBJ2-5; D gene: .; clone size: .; V gene: TRBV5-1; CDR3 protein: CASSLSGADQETQYF; CDR3 DNA: TGCGCCAGCAGCTTGTCGGGAGCTGACCAAGAGACCCAGTACTTC
CDR3 length: 17; J gene: TRBJ1-2; D gene: .; clone size: once; V gene: TRBV11-2; CDR3 protein: CASSADSRWETRDGYTF; CDR3 DNA: TGTGCCAGCAGCGCAGATTCGCGTTGGGAGACGAGGGATGGCTACACCTTC